This T cell receptor (beta chain) was identified during a study of post-analysis software for immune sequencing data. In regard to this clonotype: Its antigen remains unknown.

The study's findings and limits: Significantly lower normalized Chao1 diversity was found in patients with multiple sclerosis relative to controls. A few TRBV segments appeared more often in patients than in controls, and TRBV5-6, TRBV5-1 and TRBV20-1 were among these.

Unique molecular identifiers were present in the TCR beta cDNA libraries. It was from about 0.94 to 9.7 million T cells that some 500,000 cDNA molecules came. A single record per CDR3 protein comes from TCRdb applying MiXCR to the PCR reads. Altogether roughly 400,000 distinct CDR3 sequences are present, roughly 40% being singletons, with the ten largest covering around 8%. The germline V gene encodes CDR1 SGHTA and CDR2 FQGNSA. V was cut by 0 bases and J by 5 bases, with 9 bases left in between. The CDR3 contains 14 residues. V gene TRBV7-2 combines with J gene TRBJ2-3; D may be TRBD2 (6 bases). This sequence was found in a girl aged 2-10 years with multiple sclerosis. Sequencing was carried out using blood. For the CDR3, the DNA is TGTGCCAGCAGCTTAGCGGTGGGGGGAGATACGCAGTATTTT. It specifies CASSLAVGGDTQYF.